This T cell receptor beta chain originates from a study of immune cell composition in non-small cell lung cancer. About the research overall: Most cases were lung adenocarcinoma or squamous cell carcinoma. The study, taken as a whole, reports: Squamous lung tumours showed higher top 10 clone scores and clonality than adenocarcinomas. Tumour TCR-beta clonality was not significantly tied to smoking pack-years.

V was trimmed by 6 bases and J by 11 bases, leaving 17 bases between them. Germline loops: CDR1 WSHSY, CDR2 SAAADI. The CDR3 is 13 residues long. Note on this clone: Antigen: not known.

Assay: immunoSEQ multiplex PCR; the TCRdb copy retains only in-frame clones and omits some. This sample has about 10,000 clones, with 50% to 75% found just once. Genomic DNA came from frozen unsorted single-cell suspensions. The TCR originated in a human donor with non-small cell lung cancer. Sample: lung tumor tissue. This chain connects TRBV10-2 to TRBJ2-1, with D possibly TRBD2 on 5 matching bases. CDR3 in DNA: TGCGCCAGCAGCGCCCTTAGCGAAGGGCAGCAGTTCTTC. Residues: CASSALSEGQQFF.